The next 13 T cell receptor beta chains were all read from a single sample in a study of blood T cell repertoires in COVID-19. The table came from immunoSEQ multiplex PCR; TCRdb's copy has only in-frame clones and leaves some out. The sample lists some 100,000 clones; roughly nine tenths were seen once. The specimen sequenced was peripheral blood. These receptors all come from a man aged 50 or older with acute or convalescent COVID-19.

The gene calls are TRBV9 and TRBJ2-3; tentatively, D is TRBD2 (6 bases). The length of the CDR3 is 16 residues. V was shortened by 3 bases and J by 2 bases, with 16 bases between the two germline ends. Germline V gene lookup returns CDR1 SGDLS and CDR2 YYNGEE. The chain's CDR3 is CASSAGWVAATDTQYF. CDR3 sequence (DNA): TGTGCCAGCAGCGCGGGGTGGGTAGCGGCCACAGATACGCAGTATTTT.

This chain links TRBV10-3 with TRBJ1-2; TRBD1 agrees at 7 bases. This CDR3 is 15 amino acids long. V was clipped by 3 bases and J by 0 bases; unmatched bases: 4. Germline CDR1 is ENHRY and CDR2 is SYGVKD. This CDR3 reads CAISDHGTANYGYTF. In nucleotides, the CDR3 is TGTGCCATCAGTGATCACGGGACAGCTAACTATGGCTACACCTTC.

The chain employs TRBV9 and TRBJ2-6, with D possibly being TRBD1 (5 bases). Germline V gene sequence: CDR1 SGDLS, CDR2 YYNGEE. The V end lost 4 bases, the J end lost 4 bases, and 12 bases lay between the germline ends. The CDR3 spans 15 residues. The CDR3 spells CASSSTREGANVLTF. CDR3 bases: TGTGCCAGCAGCTCCACCAGGGAAGGGGCCAACGTCCTGACTTTC.

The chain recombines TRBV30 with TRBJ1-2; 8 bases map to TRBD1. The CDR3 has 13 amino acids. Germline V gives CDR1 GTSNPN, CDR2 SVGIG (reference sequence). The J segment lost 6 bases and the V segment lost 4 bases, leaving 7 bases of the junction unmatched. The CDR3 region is CAWTPDRAHGYTF. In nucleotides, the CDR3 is TGTGCCTGGACCCCGGACAGGGCGCATGGCTACACCTTC. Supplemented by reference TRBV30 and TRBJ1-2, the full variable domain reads SQTIHQWPATLVQPVGSPLSLECTVEGTSNPNLYWYRQAAGRGLQLLFYSVGIGQISSEVPQNLSASRPQDRQFILSSKKLLLSDSGFYLCAWTPDRAHGYTFGSGTRLTVV.

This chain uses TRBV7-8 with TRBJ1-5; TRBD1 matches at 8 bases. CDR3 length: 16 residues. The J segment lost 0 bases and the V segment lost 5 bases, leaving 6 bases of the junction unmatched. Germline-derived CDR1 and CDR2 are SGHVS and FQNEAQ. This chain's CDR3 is CASSPGQAYSNQPQHF. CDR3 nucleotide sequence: TGTGCCAGCAGCCCGGGACAGGCTTATAGCAATCAGCCCCAGCATTTT.

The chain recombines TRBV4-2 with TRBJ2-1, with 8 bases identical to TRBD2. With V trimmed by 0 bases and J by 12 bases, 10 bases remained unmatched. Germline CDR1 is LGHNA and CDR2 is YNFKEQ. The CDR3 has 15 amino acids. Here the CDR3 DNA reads TGTGCCAGCAGCCAAGATCTGGACAGCGGGGGTAGGCAGTTCTTC. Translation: CASSQDLDSGGRQFF.

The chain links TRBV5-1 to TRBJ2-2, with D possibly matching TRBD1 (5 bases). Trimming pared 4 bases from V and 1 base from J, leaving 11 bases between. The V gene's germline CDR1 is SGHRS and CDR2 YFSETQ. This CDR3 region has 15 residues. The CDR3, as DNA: TGCGCCAGCAGCCCTACTCAGGGGAACACCGGGGAGCTGTTTTTT. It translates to CASSPTQGNTGELFF.

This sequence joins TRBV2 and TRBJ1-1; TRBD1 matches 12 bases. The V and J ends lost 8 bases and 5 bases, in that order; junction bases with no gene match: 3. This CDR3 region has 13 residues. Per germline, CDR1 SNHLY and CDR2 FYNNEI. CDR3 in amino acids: CASGTGGWTEAFF. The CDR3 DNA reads TGTGCCAGCGGGACAGGGGGCTGGACTGAAGCTTTCTTT.

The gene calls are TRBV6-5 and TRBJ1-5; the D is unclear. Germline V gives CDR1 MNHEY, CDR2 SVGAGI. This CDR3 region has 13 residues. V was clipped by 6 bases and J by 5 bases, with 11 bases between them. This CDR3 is CASSLREHQPQHF. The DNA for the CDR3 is TGTGCCAGCAGCCTACGGGAGCATCAGCCCCAGCATTTT.

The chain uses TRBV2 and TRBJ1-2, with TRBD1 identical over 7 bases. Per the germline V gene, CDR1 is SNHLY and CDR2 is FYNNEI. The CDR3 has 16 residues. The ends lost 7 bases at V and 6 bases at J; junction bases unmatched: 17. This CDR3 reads CASTSRRGLKDDGYTF. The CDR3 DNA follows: TGTGCCAGCACCTCCCGAAGGGGGCTTAAAGACGATGGCTACACCTTC.

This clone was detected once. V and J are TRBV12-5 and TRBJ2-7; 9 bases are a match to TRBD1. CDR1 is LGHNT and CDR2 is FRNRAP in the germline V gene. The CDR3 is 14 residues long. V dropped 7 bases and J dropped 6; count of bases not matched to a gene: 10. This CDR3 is CASAVPGQGTEQYF. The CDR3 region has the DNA TGTGCTAGTGCGGTACCGGGACAGGGAACCGAGCAGTACTTC.

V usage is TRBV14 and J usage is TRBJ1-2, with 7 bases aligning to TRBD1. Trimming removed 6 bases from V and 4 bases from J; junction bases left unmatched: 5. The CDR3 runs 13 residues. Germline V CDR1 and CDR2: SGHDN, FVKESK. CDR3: CASRQQGSYGYTF. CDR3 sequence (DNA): TGTGCCAGCAGGCAACAGGGGAGCTATGGCTACACCTTC.

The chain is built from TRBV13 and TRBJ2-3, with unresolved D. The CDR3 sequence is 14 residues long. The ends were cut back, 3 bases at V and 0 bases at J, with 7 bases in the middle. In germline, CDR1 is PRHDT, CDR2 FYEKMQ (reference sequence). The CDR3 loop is CASSFRSSTDTQYF. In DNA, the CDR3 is TGTGCCAGCAGCTTTCGCAGTAGCACAGATACGCAGTATTTT.